Presented here are 11 T cell receptor beta chains from one specimen sequenced in a study of CD8 T cells in ankylosing spondylitis. Study-level findings and limits: One TCR beta motif, made up of fewer than 10 highly homologous variants, appeared characteristic of ankylosing spondylitis blood.

TCRdb analysed the 5' RACE reads with MiXCR anew, one entry per CDR3 protein. Among hundreds of thousands of distinct CDR3 sequences listed, around 11% were seen once. No cognate antigen is known for these TCRs. The sample taken for sequencing was blood, either unsorted or a sorted T cell fraction (not recorded which). These receptor sequences come from a male donor with ankylosing spondylitis.

The V and J genes are TRBV5-1 and TRBJ2-3; D unresolved. Trimming took off 5 bases at V and 2 bases at J, with 12 bases between the two ends. Germline V gene lookup returns CDR1 SGHRS and CDR2 YFSETQ. This CDR3 region has 14 residues. The CDR3 DNA reads TGCGCCAGCAGTGCCGGGTCCCACACAGATACGCAGTATTTT. This codes for CASSAGSHTDTQYF.

This clonotype was observed at least ten times. The rearrangement links TRBV20-1 to TRBJ2-1; D is possibly TRBD2 (6 bases). The V end was cut by 5 bases, the J end by 7 bases, with 9 bases between. The CDR3 contains 11 residues. Germline CDR1 is DFQATT and CDR2 is SNEGSKA (reference sequence). In DNA, the CDR3 is TGCAGTGCTTCCGGACTAAATGAGCAGTTCTTC. Its translation: CSASGLNEQFF.

The V and J genes are TRBV12-3 or TRBV12-4 and TRBJ1-5, with TRBD1 identical over 10 bases. The junction had 9 bases not matched to a gene; V was cut back by 5 bases and J by 2 bases. The CDR3 has 17 residues. CDR3 nucleotide sequence: TGTGCCAGCAGTCGAGGGACAGGGGCGTGGGGCAATCAGCCCCAGCATTTT. Protein sequence: CASSRGTGAWGNQPQHF.

The rearrangement links TRBV11-1 to TRBJ2-1; TRBD1 aligns across 8 bases. Germline V CDR1 and CDR2: SGHAT, FQDESV (reference sequence). This CDR3 region has 15 residues. Trimming took 1 base from V and 5 from J; bases not matched to a gene: 4. The CDR3 nucleotides read TGTGCCAGCAGCTTAGGGACAGGGTGGCACAATGAGCAGTTCTTC. Its translation is CASSLGTGWHNEQFF.

There are a few counts of this clonotype. This rearrangement joins TRBV20-1 to TRBJ2-7, with 11 bases identical to TRBD2. Trimming at V came to 5 bases and at J to 0 bases, leaving 3 bases not matched to a gene. This CDR3 has 14 amino acids. CDR1 and CDR2 from the germline V gene are DFQATT and SNEGSKA (reference sequence). This CDR3 reads CSAYSGGASYEQYF. CDR3 nucleotides: TGCAGTGCTTATAGCGGGGGGGCCTCCTACGAGCAGTACTTC.

This clonotype was seen a handful of times. The V and J genes are TRBV28 and TRBJ2-7, with D possibly TRBD1 on 5 matching bases. The CDR3 length is 15 residues. Germline V CDR1 and CDR2: MDHEN, SYDVKM. V was clipped by 7 bases and J by 5 bases, with 21 bases between them. The CDR3 nucleotides read TGTGCCAGCACTAAGACCCCCGGCAGGGTGGACGAGCAGTACTTC. This translates into CASTKTPGRVDEQYF.

This clonotype turned up a few times. The chain links TRBV15 to TRBJ2-7; perhaps TRBD1 as D (6 bases). V was clipped by 4 bases and J by 4 bases, with 11 bases between them. The CDR3 extends over 13 amino acids. The germline CDR1 and CDR2 sequences are LNHNV and YYDKDF (reference sequence). CDR3 residues: CATSKGQGYEQYF. CDR3 nucleotides: TGTGCCACCAGCAAAGGGCAGGGGTACGAGCAGTACTTC.

This clonotype was detected a few times. This chain joins TRBV11-2 and TRBJ2-3; TRBD2 matches at 8 bases. Germline values: CDR1 SGHAT, CDR2 FQNNGV. V lost 2 bases to trimming and J lost 5 bases; unmatched junction nucleotides: 15. The CDR3 length is 18 residues. As DNA, the CDR3 is TGTGCCAGCAGCTTATTGGCCGTCAACGGGGGGGCCGGAGATACGCAGTATTTT. Its translation: CASSLLAVNGGAGDTQYF.

V and J are TRBV7-2 and TRBJ1-2, with D unclear. Trimming left V 5 bases short and J 3 bases short, with 10 bases between. This CDR3 is built from 13 residues. Germline lookup yields CDR1 SGHTA and CDR2 FQGNSA. CDR3: CASSPSRDYGYTF. CDR3 DNA sequence: TGTGCCAGCAGCCCATCCCGGGACTATGGCTACACCTTC. Full variable domain (remainder filled in from reference TRBV7-2 and TRBJ1-2): GAGVSQSPSNKVTEKGKDVELRCDPISGHTALYWYRQSLGQGLEFLIYFQGNSAPDKSGLPSDRFSAERTGGSVSTLTIQRTQQEDSAVYLCASSPSRDYGYTFGSGTRLTVV.

This clonotype has just a few counts. The chain carries TRBV7-9 and TRBJ2-7, with a weak D call TRBD1 (5 bases). The CDR3 sequence is 15 residues long. Germline V lookup: CDR1 SEHNR, CDR2 FQNEAQ (reference sequence). The ends were cut back, 0 bases at V and 3 bases at J, with 12 bases in the middle. CDR3: CASSLAAGYFYEQYF. CDR3 in DNA: TGTGCCAGCAGCTTAGCGGCAGGGTACTTCTACGAGCAGTACTTC.

This clonotype came up a few times. The chain is built from TRBV20-1 and TRBJ2-1, with a tentative D call TRBD2 (6 bases). With 1 base removed from V and 4 bases from J, the gap between germline ends came to 17 bases. The CDR3 consists of 16 residues. The germline CDR1 and CDR2 sequences are DFQATT and SNEGSKA (reference sequence). Here the CDR3 reads CSARGGLAGIYNEQFF. The DNA of the CDR3 is TGCAGTGCTAGAGGGGGACTCGCCGGTATTTACAATGAGCAGTTCTTC.